This T cell receptor (beta chain) emerged from a study of Graves' ophthalmopathy and Graves' hyperthyroidism. Study context: At the time of initial diagnosis and before any treatment, peripheral blood was collected.

Amplification of TCR beta CDR3 regions used RNA transcripts. First-round RT-PCR used HTBI primers; second-round multiplex PCR followed. TCRdb re-analysed the multiplex PCR reads in MiXCR, keeping a single row per CDR3 protein. The repertoire holds almost 400,000 distinct CDR3 sequences, roughly 18% seen once, with roughly 1.5% in the top ten. The PBMCs were taken from more than 8 ml of fresh peripheral blood. This clonotype was picked up many times. The CDR3 has 14 residues. Germline V gives CDR1 MNHEY, CDR2 SVGEGT. Trimming removed 10 bases at V and 7 bases at J, with 17 bases between. Sequences were obtained from peripheral blood. The genes are TRBV6-2 or TRBV6-3 and TRBJ1-6; possible D gene TRBD1, 6 bases. This clonotype originated in a young woman with Graves' ophthalmopathy. The DNA of the CDR3 is TGTGCCACCTCAGGGGTGGTTGGGAATTCACCCCTCCACTTT. Residues: CATSGVVGNSPLHF.